This TCR beta chain was captured by sequencing in a study of T-cell reconstitution after alpha-beta-depleted transplantation in children. In its sample, this clonotype was seen a few times. Its specificity is not known. After removal of 8 bases from V and 7 bases from J, the junction contained 10 bases not matched to a gene. The CDR3 extends over 13 amino acids. Germline CDR1 reads GTSNPN; CDR2 reads SVGIG (reference sequence). Whole-study findings and limits: The origin of high day-60 TCRbeta diversity in some patients lay in surviving recipient T cells and thymic progenitors. One year post-transplant, T-cell counts and diversity were largely derived from T cells produced anew. Alpha-beta T cells about two months after transplant reportedly derived from several hundred expanded graft clones.

The authors prepared the TCRbeta library with unique molecular identifiers. TCRdb reprocessed the PCR reads with MiXCR, giving one entry per CDR3 protein. The sample contains roughly 76,000 distinct CDR3 sequences, about 11% of which appear only once. This receptor was taken from a boy aged 5 to 17 with acute myeloid leukemia, due to receive a stem cell transplant. This specimen was PBMCs, taken before TCRalphabeta/CD19-depleted stem cell transplant. The chain uses TRBV30 and TRBJ2-2, with 7 bases lining up with TRBD1. In nucleotides, the CDR3 is TGTGCCACACAGGGGAGTCCGAGCGGGGAGCTGTTTTTT. Residues: CATQGSPSGELFF.